The entry below describes one T cell receptor beta chain. Profiling relied on immunoSEQ multiplex PCR, and the TCRdb table lists in-frame clones only, not all of them. The repertoire holds over 200,000 clones, with 70% to 90% as singletons. The sample belongs to a study of blood T cell repertoires in COVID-19. For the study at large: COVID-19 samples, acute and convalescent, were from the United States, Italy and Spain.

CDR3 length: 15 residues. The V gene's germline CDR1 is ENHRY and CDR2 SYGVKD. V shed 6 bases and J 2 bases; nucleotides not matched to a gene: 9. Cohorts were assigned according to the clinical history that participants reported. Recovered status applied to Cohort 3 donors who had two consecutive negative PCRs. It also applied to those with clearance or with symptom resolution. Sequenced: PBMCs or T cells enriched from blood (not recorded which). The genes are TRBV10-3 and TRBJ2-7; the match to TRBD2 covers 8 bases. This TCR was recovered from a man younger than 40 who had recovered from COVID-19. CDR3 region: CAISLVGSGTYEQYF. CDR3 bases: TGTGCCATCAGCCTCGTTGGTAGCGGGACCTACGAGCAGTACTTC.